This paragraph covers one T cell receptor beta chain sequence. What it binds is unknown. Sequencing was performed with immunoSEQ multiplex PCR; in TCRdb, only in-frame clones are kept and a portion is missing. The sample holds about 100,000 clones, approximately 90% seen once. The sample is drawn from a study of siplizumab effects on memory and regulatory T cells. Study outcomes and limitations: There appeared to be greater diversity in naive T cells than in memory cells, and naive T cells seemed major contributors to the alloresponse. Among mappable alloreactive CD4+ clones, the Treg-derived fraction averaged roughly 70% with siplizumab versus around 30% in controls. Proliferating siplizumab-culture Tregs lacked confirmation of suppressive function.

The receptor was derived from a human donor in good health. Sequencing was carried out using CD4+ T cells sorted from blood.

CDR3 nucleotides: TGTGCCAGCAGCTTGGGGGGGCCCTACGAGCAGTACTTC. It encodes CASSLGGPYEQYF. J is TRBJ2-7 and V is TRBV5-4; a weak D match, TRBD1 (6 bases). The CDR3 covers 13 residues. Trimming left V 0 bases short and J 2 bases short, with 6 bases between. Germline CDR1 is SGHNT and CDR2 is YYREEE (reference sequence).